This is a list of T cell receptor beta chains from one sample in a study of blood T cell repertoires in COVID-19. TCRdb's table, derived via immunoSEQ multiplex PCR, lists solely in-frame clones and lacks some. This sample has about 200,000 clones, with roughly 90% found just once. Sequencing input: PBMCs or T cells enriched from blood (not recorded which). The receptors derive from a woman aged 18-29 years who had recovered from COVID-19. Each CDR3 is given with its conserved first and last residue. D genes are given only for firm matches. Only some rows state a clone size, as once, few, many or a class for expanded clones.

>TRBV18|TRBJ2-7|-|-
TGTGCCAGCTCACCCCCCCTATCCTACGAGCAGTACTTC
CASSPPLSYEQYF
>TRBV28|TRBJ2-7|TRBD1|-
TGTGCCAGCAGAGGGGGCGATAGACCCTACGAGCAGTACTTC
CASRGGDRPYEQYF
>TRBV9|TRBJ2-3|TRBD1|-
TGTGCCAGCAGCCCTGGGACAGGTAGCACAGATACGCAGTATTTT
CASSPGTGSTDTQYF
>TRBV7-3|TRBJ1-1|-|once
TGTGCCAGCAGCCTACAGGAGAACACTGAAGCTTTCTTT
CASSLQENTEAFF
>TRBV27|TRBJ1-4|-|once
TGTGCCAGCAGCAAAGAGTTCAGGGTCCGTAATGAAAAACTGTTTTTT
CASSKEFRVRNEKLFF
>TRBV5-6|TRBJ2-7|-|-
TGTGCCAGCAGCTTACAGCCCTACGAGCAGTACTTC
CASSLQPYEQYF
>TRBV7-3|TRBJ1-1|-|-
TGTGCCAGCAGCTTATGGGCCGGGAACACTGAAGCTTTCTTT
CASSLWAGNTEAFF
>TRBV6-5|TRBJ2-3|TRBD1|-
TGTGCCAGCAGTTGGGCCCGGGACAGTAGCACAGATACGCAGTATTTT
CASSWARDSSTDTQYF
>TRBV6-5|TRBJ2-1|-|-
TGTGCCAGCAGCCCCGGGAGACTAGCCTACAATGAGCAGTTCTTC
CASSPGRLAYNEQFF
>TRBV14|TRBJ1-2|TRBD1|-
TGTGCCAGCAGTCCCACAGGGGGCGGCGGCTACACCTTC
CASSPTGGGGYTF
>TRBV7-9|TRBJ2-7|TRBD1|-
TGTGCCAGCAGCTCCGGGACAGGGCGTCCCTACGAGCAGTACTTC
CASSSGTGRPYEQYF
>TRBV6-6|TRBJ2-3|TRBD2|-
TGTGCCAGCCGGACGGGGGGGCTGATAGATACGCAGTATTTT
CASRTGGLIDTQYF
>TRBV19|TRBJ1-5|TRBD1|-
TGTGCCAGTAATAGGGACAGCATCCATAGCAATCAGCCCCAGCATTTT
CASNRDSIHSNQPQHF
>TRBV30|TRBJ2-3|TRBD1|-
TGTGCCTGGAGCAAGGGGGCTCAAACAGATACGCAGTATTTT
CAWSKGAQTDTQYF
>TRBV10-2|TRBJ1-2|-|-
TGCGCCAGCAGTGCTACGATGGCGGGATTCAACTATGGCTACACCTTC
CASSATMAGFNYGYTF
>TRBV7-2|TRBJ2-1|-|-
TGTGCCAGCAGCTTAGTGGCAGGGGGGATAGGCTCCTACAATGAGCAGTTCTTC
CASSLVAGGIGSYNEQFF
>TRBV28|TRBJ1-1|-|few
TGTGCCAGCAGTCTACGACAGCGAGCTTTCTTT
CASSLRQRAFF
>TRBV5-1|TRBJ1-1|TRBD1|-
TGCGCCAGCGGACCCGGGACAGGCCAACCTAACACTGAAGCTTTCTTT
CASGPGTGQPNTEAFF
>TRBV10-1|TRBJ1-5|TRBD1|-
TGCGCCAGCAGTGAGGGCACGGACAGGGGGTTTTCAGGGGCCGATCAGCCCCAGCATTTT
CASSEGTDRGFSGADQPQHF
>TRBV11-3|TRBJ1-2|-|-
TGTGCCAGCAGCCCAGACAGAAGATCTAAATTATCCTTC
CASSPDRRSKLSF
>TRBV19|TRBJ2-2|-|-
TGTGCCAGTAGACGACAAGTAGGAACCGGGGAGCTGTTTTTT
CASRRQVGTGELFF
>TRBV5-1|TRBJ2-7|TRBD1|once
TGCGCCAGTCGGCCCGGGACAGGGTCCTACGAGCAGTACTTC
CASRPGTGSYEQYF
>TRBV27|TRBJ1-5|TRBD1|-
TGTGCCAGTGGAGTGACAGGGAATCAGCCCCAGCATTTT
CASGVTGNQPQHF
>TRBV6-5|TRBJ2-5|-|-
TGTGCCAGCATTCGAGAGACCCAGTACTTC
CASIRETQYF
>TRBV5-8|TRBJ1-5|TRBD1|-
TGTGCCAGCAGCAACGGACAGGGGGGCAATCAGCCCCAGCATTTT
CASSNGQGGNQPQHF
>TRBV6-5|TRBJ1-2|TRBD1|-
TGTGCCAGCAGGTTGGGACAGGGAGGAAGTGGCTACACCTTC
CASRLGQGGSGYTF
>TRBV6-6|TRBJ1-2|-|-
TGTGCCAGCAGTCTCCAGGATATAAACTATGGCTACACCTTC
CASSLQDINYGYTF
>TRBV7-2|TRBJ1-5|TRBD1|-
TGTGCCAGCAGCTCTTGGACAGGGCTCAATCAGCCCCAGCATTTT
CASSSWTGLNQPQHF
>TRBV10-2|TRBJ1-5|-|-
TGCGCCAGCAGTACAGAGAAAATACAGCCCCAGCATTTT
CASSTEKIQPQHF
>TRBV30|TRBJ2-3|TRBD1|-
TGTGCCGGACCGGGACAGGGAGGCACAGATACGCAGTATTTT
CAGPGQGGTDTQYF
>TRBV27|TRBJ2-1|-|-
TGTGCCAGCAGCGGTAGGGGCCCTACCTACAATGAGCAGTTCTTC
CASSGRGPTYNEQFF
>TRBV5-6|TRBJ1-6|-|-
TGTGCCAGCAGCCAGGGAAGCCATAATTCACCCCTCCACTTT
CASSQGSHNSPLHF
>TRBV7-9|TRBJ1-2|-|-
TGTGCCAGCAGCTTAACAGGGCAGGCCTACACCTTC
CASSLTGQAYTF
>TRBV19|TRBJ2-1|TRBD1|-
TGTGCCAGTAGGGGAGACAGGGGGCCAGAAAGGTACAATGAGCAGTTCTTC
CASRGDRGPERYNEQFF
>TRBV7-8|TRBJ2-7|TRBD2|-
TGTGCCAGCAGCTTATCAGCGGGGGGTATCGAGCAGTACTTC
CASSLSAGGIEQYF
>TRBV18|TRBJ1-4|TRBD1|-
TGTGCCAGCTCGCACGACAGGGTGGCAACTAATGAAAAACTGTTTTTT
CASSHDRVATNEKLFF
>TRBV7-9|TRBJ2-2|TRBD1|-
TGTGCCAGCAGCTTGACAGGGGGAAGCACCGGGGAGCTGTTTTTT
CASSLTGGSTGELFF
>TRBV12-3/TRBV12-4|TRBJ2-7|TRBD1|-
TGTGCCAGCAGTATAGGACAGGGCTACGAGCAGTACTTC
CASSIGQGYEQYF
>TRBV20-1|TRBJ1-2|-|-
TGCAGTGCTAGTCAAAATCGTAGAACCTATGGCTACACCTTC
CSASQNRRTYGYTF
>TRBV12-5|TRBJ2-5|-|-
TGTGCTAGTGCCCTGTTGACAGCCCAAGAGACCCAGTACTTC
CASALLTAQETQYF
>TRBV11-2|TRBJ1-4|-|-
TGTGCCAGCAGCCCTAGAGGGTCCGAAACAACTAATGAAAAACTGTTTTTT
CASSPRGSETTNEKLFF
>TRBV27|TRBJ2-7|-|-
TGTGCCAGCAGCCGCGGACAGTCCTACGAGCAGTACTTC
CASSRGQSYEQYF
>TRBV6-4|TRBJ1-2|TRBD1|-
TGTGCCAGCAGTGAGACAGGGGGCTACGCTTATGGCTACACCTTC
CASSETGGYAYGYTF
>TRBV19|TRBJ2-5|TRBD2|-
TGTGCCAGTAGTCTGGGGACTAGCGGCGCCCAGTACTTC
CASSLGTSGAQYF
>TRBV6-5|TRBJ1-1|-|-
TGTGCCAGCACTGTCAGGGGGAACACTGAAGCTTTCTTT
CASTVRGNTEAFF
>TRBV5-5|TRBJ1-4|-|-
TGTGCCAGCAGCTTGGTGGTCCAGGCAGATGAAAAACTGTTTTTT
CASSLVVQADEKLFF
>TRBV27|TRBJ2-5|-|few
TGTGCCAGCAGTTTAACACCAGGATTGAGAGAGACCCAGTACTTC
CASSLTPGLRETQYF
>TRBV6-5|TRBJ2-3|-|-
TGTGCCAGCAGTCTACAGAGCACAGATACGCAGTATTTT
CASSLQSTDTQYF
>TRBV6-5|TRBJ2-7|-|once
TGTGCCAGCAGACTTACAGGACCCCCCTACGAGCAGTACTTC
CASRLTGPPYEQYF
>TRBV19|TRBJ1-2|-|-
TGTGCCACCGCCGACAGTGGACAGCGTACTTATGGCTACACCTTC
CATADSGQRTYGYTF